The 21 T cell receptor beta chains below all came from one sample that was sequenced in a study of shared T cell receptors in the human thymus. The repertoire was sequenced with immunoSEQ multiplex PCR; TCRdb's copy has only in-frame clones and lacks some. This table has over 650,000 clones, over 75% appearing once. These records were also assigned to another study, of human thymus T cells.

Sequencing input: thymocytes. The source is a boy younger than two with a congenital heart defect.

J is TRBJ2-2 and V is TRBV2; 8 nucleotides match TRBD2. V lost 11 bases to trimming and J lost 6 bases; unmatched junction nucleotides: 11. The length of the CDR3 is 14 residues. Germline V gene sequence: CDR1 SNHLY, CDR2 FYNNEI. The CDR3 region is CAGGSGGRPGELFF. The DNA for the CDR3 is TGTGCCGGCGGGTCGGGGGGGCGCCCCGGGGAGCTGTTTTTT.

This clone was found a few times. The rearrangement joins TRBV28 to TRBJ2-1, with TRBD2 matching 8 bases. Unmatched junction bases numbered 10, after V lost 7 bases and J lost 8 bases. The CDR3 loop spans 14 amino acids. The V gene's germline CDR1 is MDHEN and CDR2 SYDVKM. The chain's CDR3 is CASTQVSGKDEQFF. The CDR3 nucleotides are TGTGCCAGCACCCAAGTTAGCGGGAAGGATGAGCAGTTCTTC.

The rearrangement joins TRBV7-2 to TRBJ1-1; D is possibly TRBD1 (6 bases). Germline-derived CDR1 and CDR2 are SGHTA and FQGNSA. Trimming took 4 bases from V and 0 from J, leaving 6 bases between them. The CDR3 length is 13 residues. CDR3 sequence reads: CASSWTVNTEAFF. In nucleotides, the CDR3 is TGTGCCAGCAGCTGGACAGTGAACACTGAAGCTTTCTTT.

The chain employs TRBV4-3 and TRBJ2-2; TRBD1 agrees at 9 bases. Unmatched junction bases numbered 3, after V lost 0 bases and J lost 1 base. Germline V gives CDR1 LGHNA, CDR2 YSLEER. This CDR3 spans 17 amino acids. CDR3 residues: CASSQEPGQGNTGELFF. CDR3 coding DNA: TGCGCCAGCAGCCAAGAACCGGGACAGGGGAACACCGGGGAGCTGTTTTTT.

There are a few counts of this clone. The chain carries TRBV10-3 and TRBJ1-3; 8 bases match TRBD1. The CDR3 length is 15 residues. The V gene end was trimmed by 4 bases and the J gene end by 3 bases; junction bases not matched to a gene: 5. Germline CDR1 is ENHRY and CDR2 is SYGVKD. CDR3 amino acids: CAISGDRRFGNTIYF. CDR3 bases: TGTGCCATCAGTGGGGACAGGAGATTTGGAAACACCATATATTTT.

This chain connects TRBV27 to TRBJ2-1, with TRBD2 matching 7 bases. The V segment lost 8 bases and the J segment 0 bases; nucleotides outside the gene matches: 10. The CDR3 is 16 amino acids. From germline, CDR1 is MNHEY and CDR2 SMNVEV (reference sequence). As DNA, the CDR3 is TGTGCCAGCCTCTCTAGCGGTTGGAGCTCCTACAATGAGCAGTTCTTC. Protein: CASLSSGWSSYNEQFF.

The V and J genes are TRBV7-3 and TRBJ2-1; tentative D call: TRBD2 (5 bases). The V end lost 6 bases, the J end lost 5 bases, and 20 bases lay between the germline ends. The length of the CDR3 is 16 residues. Germline CDR1 and CDR2: SGHTA and FQGTGA. DNA of the CDR3: TGTGCCAGCAGATTCGCGCGTAGCGACGGCGACAATGAGCAGTTCTTC. Translation gives CASRFARSDGDNEQFF.

V gene TRBV9 combines with J gene TRBJ2-1; 10 nucleotides match TRBD2. Germline loops: CDR1 SGDLS, CDR2 YYNGEE. This CDR3 has 17 amino acids. The V gene end was trimmed by 1 base and the J gene end by 0 bases; junction bases not matched to a gene: 4. The CDR3 coding sequence is TGTGCCAGCAGCGTATGGGGACTAGCGAGCTCCTACAATGAGCAGTTCTTC. Amino acid sequence: CASSVWGLASSYNEQFF.

V and J are TRBV5-6 and TRBJ1-4; TRBD1 might be the D (5 bases). This CDR3 region has 15 residues. The V and J ends lost 4 bases and 1 base respectively, with 11 bases between them. Looked up from germline, CDR1 is SGHDT and CDR2 is YYEEEE. CDR3 sequence reads: CASSERGITNEKLFF. The CDR3 DNA sequence: TGTGCCAGCAGCGAAAGGGGCATAACTAATGAAAAACTGTTTTTT.

The chain is built from TRBV30 and TRBJ1-1; 7 bases are shared with TRBD1. V was clipped by 6 bases and J by 6 bases; unmatched bases: 4. Germline V gives CDR1 GTSNPN, CDR2 SVGIG (reference sequence). This CDR3 has 11 residues. This chain's CDR3 is CACLTGPEAFF. In DNA, the CDR3 is TGTGCCTGCCTGACAGGGCCTGAAGCTTTCTTT.

The chain has TRBV5-4 and TRBJ2-4, with 8 bases matching TRBD1. After removal of 4 bases from V and 8 bases from J, the junction contained 11 bases not matched to a gene. Looked up from germline, CDR1 is SGHNT and CDR2 is YYREEE (reference sequence). There are 15 residues in the CDR3. Here the CDR3 DNA reads TGTGCCAGCAGCCCCCACCCTGGACAGGGCGACATTCAGTACTTC. Protein product: CASSPHPGQGDIQYF.

The V call is TRBV2, the J call TRBJ1-3; D may be TRBD1 (6 bases). Trimming removed 4 bases from V and 4 bases from J, with 8 bases in between. CDR3 length equals 13 residues. Germline V gives CDR1 SNHLY, CDR2 FYNNEI. The CDR3 DNA is TGTGCCAGCAGTGTAACAGGGGGAAACACCATATATTTT. This translates into CASSVTGGNTIYF.

The chain has TRBV10-3 and TRBJ2-7, with 11 positions matching TRBD2. Per the germline V gene, CDR1 is ENHRY and CDR2 is SYGVKD. The CDR3 extends over 14 amino acids. Trimming at V came to 6 bases and at J to 4 bases, leaving 5 bases not matched to a gene. DNA of the CDR3: TGTGCCATCAGCGCTAGCGGGAGGTGGTACGAGCAGTACTTC. Translating it yields CAISASGRWYEQYF.

This chain uses TRBV2 with TRBJ2-2; perhaps TRBD1 as D (5 bases). There are 11 residues in the CDR3. The V gene's germline CDR1 is SNHLY and CDR2 FYNNEI. V was clipped by 9 bases and J by 5 bases, with 7 bases between them. This CDR3 is CARGVTGELFF. CDR3 DNA: TGTGCCAGAGGGGTTACCGGGGAGCTGTTTTTT.

This clone was observed a single time. The V and J genes are TRBV2 and TRBJ1-6; maybe TRBD1 (5 bases). CDR3 length: 16 residues. V was clipped by 7 bases and J by 8 bases, with 21 bases between them. CDR1 is SNHLY, CDR2 FYNNEI, per germline. CDR3 DNA sequence: TGTGCCAGCAAGTACCGAGAGGCTGACAGAGATTCACCCCTCCACTTT. The encoded protein is CASKYREADRDSPLHF.

The chain links TRBV11-2 to TRBJ1-1; 8 positions match TRBD1. J lost 5 bases, V lost 1 base, and 6 bases had no gene match. The V gene's germline CDR1 is SGHAT and CDR2 FQNNGV. This CDR3 region has 15 residues. CDR3 sequence: CASSLVRGRGTEAFF. The CDR3, as DNA: TGTGCCAGCAGCTTAGTCAGGGGGCGCGGGACTGAAGCTTTCTTT. Based on the CDR3 plus reference TRBV11-2 and TRBJ1-1, the full variable domain is EAGVAQSPRYKIIEKRQSVAFWCNPISGHATLYWYQQILGQGPKLLIQFQNNGVVDDSQLPKDRFSAERLKGVDSTLKIQPAKLEDSAVYLCASSLVRGRGTEAFFGQGTRLTVV.

V usage is TRBV15 and J usage is TRBJ2-7; 9 bases fit TRBD1. Germline V lookup: CDR1 LNHNV, CDR2 YYDKDF (reference sequence). There are 18 residues in the CDR3. With V trimmed by 0 bases and J by 7 bases, 16 bases remained unmatched. This CDR3 reads CATSRDLPTYRGHGEQYF. CDR3 coding DNA: TGTGCCACCAGCAGAGATCTCCCCACTTACAGGGGGCATGGGGAGCAGTACTTC.

The V gene is TRBV7-8, the J gene TRBJ2-1; 13 nucleotides line up with TRBD2. Looked up from germline, CDR1 is SGHVS and CDR2 is FQNEAQ. J gave up 4 bases and V 4 bases, and 7 bases lay outside the gene matches. The CDR3 extends over 17 amino acids. Here the CDR3 DNA reads TGTGCCAGCAGCTCAATAACACTAGCGGGAGGGTACAATGAGCAGTTCTTC. Translation: CASSSITLAGGYNEQFF.

V usage is TRBV5-1 and J usage is TRBJ2-5, with D possibly matching TRBD1 (6 bases). The length of the CDR3 is 14 residues. Germline values: CDR1 SGHRS, CDR2 YFSETQ. V dropped 3 bases and J dropped 5 bases, with 14 bases sitting between them. In DNA form, the CDR3 reads TGCGCCAGCAGCTCACAGGGCGGCGGGGAGACCCAGTACTTC. Protein product: CASSSQGGGETQYF.

V gene TRBV28 combines with J gene TRBJ1-2, with a possible D match to TRBD1 (6 bases). V was cut by 3 bases and J by 2 bases, with 10 bases left in between. The CDR3 extends over 14 amino acids. Germline V gives CDR1 MDHEN, CDR2 SYDVKM. Here the CDR3 DNA reads TGTGCCAGCAGTTTCCGACAGGAAAACTATGGCTACACCTTC. Its translation is CASSFRQENYGYTF.

The chain is built from TRBV28 and TRBJ1-5; 7 nucleotides agree with TRBD1. The germline V gene has CDR1 MDHEN and CDR2 SYDVKM. This CDR3 has 15 residues. The V gene end was trimmed by 2 bases and the J gene end by 6 bases; junction bases not matched to a gene: 7. The CDR3 region has the DNA TGTGCCAGCAGTTTACGCAGGGGGGATTTTCAGCCCCAGCATTTT. Protein product: CASSLRRGDFQPQHF.